This T cell receptor (beta chain) stems from a study of B cell selection in AIRE deficiency. As for this clone: Antigen unknown.

Only in-frame clones appear in the TCRdb table, and some are missing; sequencing was by immunoSEQ multiplex PCR. This sample yields 20,000 to 30,000 clones, of which around 97% are seen a single time; less than 0.25% belongs to the top ten. Study-wide findings and caveats: Shared Treg sequences had shorter CDR3s, biased toward rearrangements with few non-templated insertions. About 29% of healthy-shared Treg sequences were found among patient Tconv cells.

CD4+CD127+ cells were sorted as the conventional CD4 T cells. The sequence was collected from a human donor with AIRE deficiency. The material sequenced was conventional CD4+ T cells sorted from PBMCs.

CDR3 nucleotide sequence: TGCAGCGTTGAGGTGGGTCCCTACGAGCAGTACTTC. It is translated as CSVEVGPYEQYF. The V gene is TRBV29-1, the J gene TRBJ2-7, with D unresolved. Trimming cost V 3 bases and J 2 bases, with 8 bases left between them. Germline V gives CDR1 SQVTM, CDR2 ANQGSEA. This CDR3 contains 12 residues.